The TCR beta chain described here comes from a study of tumor-infiltrating lymphocytes in primary liver carcinoma. The overall study: The cohort consisted of patients whose primary liver carcinoma was surgically resected. The tumors, T1-T3 N0M0 lesions, were roughly 4.2 to 10 cm across.

From approximately 0.5 ug of total RNA, TCR beta-specific cDNA was reverse-transcribed using a constant-region primer. Modified slightly, ARM-PCR produced TCR beta libraries over three nested multiplex PCR rounds. Researchers ran the first two PCR rounds for roughly 10 cycles each with TRBV1-TRBV30 forward primers and a C-beta reverse primer. TCRdb re-derived calls from the multiplex PCR reads in MiXCR, one entry per CDR3 protein. Among roughly 330,000 distinct CDR3 sequences listed, approximately 64% were seen once. Of note for this clonotype: Its antigen is currently unknown.

Researchers drew blood RNA from unsorted whole blood and extracted germline DNA as well. Chronic HBV infection, which was untreated, was present in the patients. CDR3 length: 13 amino acids. Germline trimming cut 6 bases from V and 3 bases from J; bases unmatched to any gene: 2. Germline CDR1 MDHEN, CDR2 SYDVKM. Study results and limitations: Tumor-adjacent and tumor-blood pairs shared a smaller degree of overlap than tumor region pairs.

This sequence was found in a middle-aged man with primary liver carcinoma and hepatitis B virus infection. V gene TRBV28 combines with J gene TRBJ2-3; 8 nucleotides line up with TRBD2. Material for sequencing was peripheral blood. CDR3 sequence: CASRASGTDTQYF. The CDR3 DNA reads TGTGCCAGCAGGGCTAGCGGGACAGATACGCAGTATTTT.